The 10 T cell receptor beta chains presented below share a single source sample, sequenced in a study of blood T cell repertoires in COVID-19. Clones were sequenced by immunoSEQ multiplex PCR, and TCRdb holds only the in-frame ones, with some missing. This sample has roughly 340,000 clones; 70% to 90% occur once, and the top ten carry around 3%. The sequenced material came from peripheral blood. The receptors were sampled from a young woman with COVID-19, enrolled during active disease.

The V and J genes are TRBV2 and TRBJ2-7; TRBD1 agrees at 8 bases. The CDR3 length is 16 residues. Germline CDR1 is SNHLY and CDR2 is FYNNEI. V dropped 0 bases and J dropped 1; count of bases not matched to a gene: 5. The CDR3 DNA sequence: TGTGCCAGCAGTGAAGCGCGCAGGGGGCAGTCCTACGAGCAGTACTTC. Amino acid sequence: CASSEARRGQSYEQYF.

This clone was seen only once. The CDR3 bases are TGCGCCAGCAGTCAGGACAGGGGGCGTTATCACGAGCAGTACGTC. Translating it yields CASSQDRGRYHEQYV. The V gene is TRBV23-1, the J gene TRBJ2-7; 11 nucleotides match TRBD1. TRBV23-1 qualifies as an ORF whose function is uncertain. CDR3 length: 15 amino acids. J lost 5 bases, V lost 3 bases, and 6 bases had no gene match.

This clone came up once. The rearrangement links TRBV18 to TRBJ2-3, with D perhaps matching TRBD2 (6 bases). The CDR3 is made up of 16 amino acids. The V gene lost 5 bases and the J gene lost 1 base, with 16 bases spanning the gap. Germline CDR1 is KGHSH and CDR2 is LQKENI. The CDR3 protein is CASSSLLGGGTDTQYF. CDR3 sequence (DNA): TGTGCCAGCTCATCACTTCTTGGCGGGGGCACAGATACGCAGTATTTT.

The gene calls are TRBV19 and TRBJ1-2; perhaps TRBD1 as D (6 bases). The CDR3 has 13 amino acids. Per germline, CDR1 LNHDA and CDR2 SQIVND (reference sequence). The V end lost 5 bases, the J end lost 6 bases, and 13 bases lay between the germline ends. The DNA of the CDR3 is TGTGCCAGTAGTCAACAGGGTAGGAATGGCTACACCTTC. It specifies CASSQQGRNGYTF.

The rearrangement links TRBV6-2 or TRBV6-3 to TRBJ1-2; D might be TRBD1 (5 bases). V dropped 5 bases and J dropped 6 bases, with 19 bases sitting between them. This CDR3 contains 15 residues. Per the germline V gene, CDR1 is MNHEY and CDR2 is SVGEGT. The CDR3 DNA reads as TGTGCCAGCAGTGACCCGGGACGGCGGGGTAATGGCTACACCTTC. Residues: CASSDPGRRGNGYTF.

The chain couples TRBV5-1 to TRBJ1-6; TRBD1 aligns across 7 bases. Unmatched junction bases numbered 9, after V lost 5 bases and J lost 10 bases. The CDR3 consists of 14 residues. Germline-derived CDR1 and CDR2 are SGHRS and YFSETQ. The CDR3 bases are TGCGCCAGCAGATCAGACAGGGAGGCCTCACCCCTCCACTTT. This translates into CASRSDREASPLHF. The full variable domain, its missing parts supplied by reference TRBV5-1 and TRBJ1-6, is KAGVTQTPRYLIKTRGQQVTLSCSPISGHRSVSWYQQTPGQGLQFLFEYFSETQRNKGNFPGRFSGRQFSNSRSEMNVSTLELGDSALYLCASRSDREASPLHFGNGTRLTVT.

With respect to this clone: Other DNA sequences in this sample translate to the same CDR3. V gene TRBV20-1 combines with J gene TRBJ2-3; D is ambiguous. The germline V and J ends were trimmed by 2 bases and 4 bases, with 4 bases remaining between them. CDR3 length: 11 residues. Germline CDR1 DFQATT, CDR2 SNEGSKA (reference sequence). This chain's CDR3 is CSARSPDTQYF. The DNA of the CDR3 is TGCAGTGCTAGAAGCCCAGATACGCAGTATTTT.

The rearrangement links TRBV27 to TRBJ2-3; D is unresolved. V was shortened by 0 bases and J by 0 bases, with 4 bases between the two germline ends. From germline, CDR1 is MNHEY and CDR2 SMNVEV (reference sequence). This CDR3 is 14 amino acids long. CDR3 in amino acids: CASSLSLSTDTQYF. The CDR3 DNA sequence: TGTGCCAGCAGTTTATCACTGAGCACAGATACGCAGTATTTT.

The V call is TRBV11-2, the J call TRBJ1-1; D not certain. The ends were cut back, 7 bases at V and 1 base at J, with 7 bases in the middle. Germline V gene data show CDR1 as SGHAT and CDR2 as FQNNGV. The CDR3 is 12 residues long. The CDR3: CASTAGNTEAFF. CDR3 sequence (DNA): TGTGCCAGCACGGCGGGGAACACTGAAGCTTTCTTT.

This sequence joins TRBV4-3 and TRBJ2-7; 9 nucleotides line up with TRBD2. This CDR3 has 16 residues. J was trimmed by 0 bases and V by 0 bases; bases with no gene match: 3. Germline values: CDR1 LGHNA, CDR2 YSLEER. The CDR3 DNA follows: TGCGCCAGCAGCCAAGACGGCGGGGGGGCCTCCTACGAGCAGTACTTC. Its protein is CASSQDGGGASYEQYF.